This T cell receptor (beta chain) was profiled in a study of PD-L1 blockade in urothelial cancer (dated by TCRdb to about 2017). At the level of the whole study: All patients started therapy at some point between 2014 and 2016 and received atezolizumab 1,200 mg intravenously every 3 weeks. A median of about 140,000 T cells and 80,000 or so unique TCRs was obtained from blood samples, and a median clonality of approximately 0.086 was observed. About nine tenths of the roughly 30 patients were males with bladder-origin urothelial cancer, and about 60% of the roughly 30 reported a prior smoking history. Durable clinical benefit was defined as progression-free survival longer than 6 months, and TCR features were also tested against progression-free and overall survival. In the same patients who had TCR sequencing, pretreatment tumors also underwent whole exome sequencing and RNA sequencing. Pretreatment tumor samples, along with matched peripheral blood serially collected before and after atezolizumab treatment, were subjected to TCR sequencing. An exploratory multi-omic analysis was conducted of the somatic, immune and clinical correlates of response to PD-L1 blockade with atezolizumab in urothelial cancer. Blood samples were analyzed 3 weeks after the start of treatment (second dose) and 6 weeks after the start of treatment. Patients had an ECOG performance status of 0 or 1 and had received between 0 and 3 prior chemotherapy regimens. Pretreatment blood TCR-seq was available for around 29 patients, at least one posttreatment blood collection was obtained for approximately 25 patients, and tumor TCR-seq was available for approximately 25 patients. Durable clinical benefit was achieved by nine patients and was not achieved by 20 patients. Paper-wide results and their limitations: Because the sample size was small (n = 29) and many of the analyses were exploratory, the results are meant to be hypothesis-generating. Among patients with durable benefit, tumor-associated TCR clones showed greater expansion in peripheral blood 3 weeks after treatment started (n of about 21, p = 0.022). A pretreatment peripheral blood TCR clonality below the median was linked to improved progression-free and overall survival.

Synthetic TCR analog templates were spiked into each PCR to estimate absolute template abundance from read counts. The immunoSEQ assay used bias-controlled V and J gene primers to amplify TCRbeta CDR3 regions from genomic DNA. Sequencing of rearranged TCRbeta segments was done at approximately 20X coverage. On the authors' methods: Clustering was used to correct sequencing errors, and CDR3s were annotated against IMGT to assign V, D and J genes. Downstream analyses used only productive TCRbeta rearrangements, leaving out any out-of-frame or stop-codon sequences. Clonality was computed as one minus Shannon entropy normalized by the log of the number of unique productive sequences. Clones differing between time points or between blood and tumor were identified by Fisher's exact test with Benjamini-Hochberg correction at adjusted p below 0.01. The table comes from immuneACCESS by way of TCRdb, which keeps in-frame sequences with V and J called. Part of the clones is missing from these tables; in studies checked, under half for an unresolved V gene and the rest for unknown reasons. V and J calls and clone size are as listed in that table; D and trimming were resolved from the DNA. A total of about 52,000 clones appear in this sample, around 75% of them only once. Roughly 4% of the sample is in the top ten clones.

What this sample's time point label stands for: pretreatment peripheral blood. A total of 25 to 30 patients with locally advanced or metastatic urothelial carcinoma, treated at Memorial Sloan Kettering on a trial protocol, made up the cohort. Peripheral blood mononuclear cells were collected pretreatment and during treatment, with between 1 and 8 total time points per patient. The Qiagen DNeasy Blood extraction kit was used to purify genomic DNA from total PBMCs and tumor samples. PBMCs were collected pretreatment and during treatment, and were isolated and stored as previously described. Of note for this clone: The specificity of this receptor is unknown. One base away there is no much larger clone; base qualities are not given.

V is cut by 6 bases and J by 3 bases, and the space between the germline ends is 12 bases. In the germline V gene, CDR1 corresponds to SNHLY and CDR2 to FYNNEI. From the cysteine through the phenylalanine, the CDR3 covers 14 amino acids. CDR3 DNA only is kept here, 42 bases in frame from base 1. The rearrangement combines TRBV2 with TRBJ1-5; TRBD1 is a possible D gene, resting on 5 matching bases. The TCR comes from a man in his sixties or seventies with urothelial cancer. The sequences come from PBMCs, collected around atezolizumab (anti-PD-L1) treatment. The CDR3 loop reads CASRDTRINQPQHF. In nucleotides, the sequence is TGTGCCAGCAGGGACACGAGGATCAATCAGCCCCAGCATTTT.